Presented here are 25 T cell receptor beta chains from one specimen sequenced in a study of blood T cell repertoires in COVID-19. TCRdb keeps only in-frame clones here, not all; method: immunoSEQ multiplex PCR. The sample has 60,000 to 75,000 clones, approximately 89% seen once. Material: peripheral blood. These receptors originate from a woman aged 55-70 years with acute or convalescent COVID-19.

The CDR3 protein is CATSRLAGNTDTQYF. The CDR3 DNA reads as TGTGCCACCAGCAGACTAGCGGGGAACACAGATACGCAGTATTTT. The V gene is TRBV15, the J gene TRBJ2-3, with 9 bases lining up with TRBD2. CDR3 length equals 15 residues. Trimming took 2 bases from V and 2 from J; bases not matched to a gene: 2. Germline-derived CDR1 and CDR2 are LNHNV and YYDKDF (reference sequence). The entire variable domain, with the rest obtained from reference TRBV15 and TRBJ2-3, is as follows: DAMVIQNPRYQVTQFGKPVTLSCSQTLNHNVMYWYQQKSSQAPKLLFHYYDKDFNNEADTPDNFQSRRPNTSFCFLDIRSPGLGDTAMYLCATSRLAGNTDTQYFGPGTRLTVL.

The table lists this clone with a count of one. This sequence joins TRBV7-9 and TRBJ2-7, with 7 bases lining up with TRBD2. Germline assignment: CDR1 SEHNR and CDR2 FQNEAQ (reference sequence). With V trimmed by 5 bases and J by 3 bases, 1 base remained unmatched. This CDR3 has 12 residues. The CDR3 DNA is TGTGCCAGCAGCGCGGGGGACTACGAGCAGTACTTC. Translating gives CASSAGDYEQYF.

This chain uses TRBV3-1 (or the pseudogene TRBV3-2) with TRBJ1-4; D remains unclear. The CDR3 has 14 amino acids. Germline V gene sequence: CDR1 LGHDT, CDR2 YNNKEL (reference sequence). V shed 8 bases and J shed 1 base, with 11 bases lying between them. The CDR3 DNA reads TGTGCCAGCGCGTCGCGGGGAACTAATGAAAAACTGTTTTTT. This encodes CASASRGTNEKLFF.

V usage is TRBV15 and J usage is TRBJ1-1, with 7 bases that match TRBD1. The CDR3 totals 15 residues. J was trimmed by 1 base and V by 8 bases; bases with no gene match: 10. Germline lookup yields CDR1 LNHNV and CDR2 YYDKDF (reference sequence). The CDR3 DNA is TGTGCCACCCGGACAGGCCACAGGGAGAACACTGAAGCTTTCTTT. Its protein is CATRTGHRENTEAFF.

This sequence joins TRBV6-5 and TRBJ1-2; weak D call: TRBD1 (5 bases). In germline, CDR1 is MNHEY, CDR2 SVGAGI. This CDR3 is built from 14 residues. V was shortened by 8 bases and J by 0 bases, with 13 bases between the two germline ends. CDR3 in DNA: TGTGCCAGCCACGGGGGGTATACTAACTATGGCTACACCTTC. This sequence encodes CASHGGYTNYGYTF.

The V and J genes are TRBV6-5 and TRBJ2-4; no clear D. Germline V lookup: CDR1 MNHEY, CDR2 SVGAGI. Trimming took off 4 bases at V and 0 bases at J, with 13 bases between the two ends. The CDR3 consists of 16 residues. This CDR3 is CASSSLTNRAKNIQYF. The CDR3, as DNA: TGTGCCAGCAGTTCCCTGACAAATAGAGCCAAAAACATTCAGTACTTC.

The chain employs TRBV9 and TRBJ2-5; 9 bases are shared with TRBD2. The V gene end was trimmed by 2 bases and the J gene end by 5 bases; junction bases not matched to a gene: 10. This CDR3 is 16 amino acids long. The germline CDR1 and CDR2 sequences are SGDLS and YYNGEE. In DNA form, the CDR3 reads TGTGCCAGCAGCGTCAGGCGGGGGGGTGTTTTGGAGACCCAGTACTTC. The encoded protein is CASSVRRGGVLETQYF.

The chain employs TRBV2 and TRBJ1-5; 7 bases are a match to TRBD1. Germline V gene data show CDR1 as SNHLY and CDR2 as FYNNEI. With 6 bases clipped from V and 1 base from J, the junction kept 3 bases outside the gene matches. The CDR3 is 14 residues long. CDR3 DNA sequence: TGTGCCAGCAGGGGGGACAGCAGCAATCAGCCCCAGCATTTT. Translating gives CASRGDSSNQPQHF. Using reference TRBV2 and TRBJ1-5 for the parts outside the CDR3, the full variable domain is EPEVTQTPSHQVTQMGQEVILRCVPISNHLYFYWYRQILGQKVEFLVSFYNNEISEKSEIFDDQFSVERPDGSNFTLKIRSTKLEDSAMYFCASRGDSSNQPQHFGDGTRLSIL.

This clone was seen a handful of times. The chain is built from TRBV4-1 and TRBJ1-2; possibly TRBD1 for D (6 bases). CDR1 is MGHRA and CDR2 is YSYEKL in the germline V gene. The V and J ends lost 4 bases and 3 bases respectively, with 21 bases between them. The CDR3 contains 17 residues. The CDR3 reads CASSPLPTGIGDYGYTF. The CDR3 DNA is TGCGCCAGCAGCCCACTCCCCACAGGGATCGGCGACTATGGCTACACCTTC.

The CDR3 sequence is CASSPPRSSGNTIYF. The CDR3 nucleotides are TGTGCCAGCTCACCACCGAGGAGCTCTGGAAACACCATATATTTT. This chain links TRBV18 with TRBJ1-3; D is ambiguous. CDR1 is KGHSH, CDR2 LQKENI, per germline. V was pared by 0 bases and J by 0 bases, with 6 bases between. The CDR3 is 15 residues long.

The chain links TRBV28 to TRBJ1-1, with a weak D call TRBD1 (6 bases). Germline V lookup: CDR1 MDHEN, CDR2 SYDVKM. The CDR3 is 13 residues long. V lost 4 bases and J 5 bases, leaving 11 bases between the germline ends. The CDR3 region is CASSSRGRTEAFF. DNA for the CDR3: TGTGCCAGCAGTTCCAGGGGACGGACTGAAGCTTTCTTT.

The chain uses TRBV5-8 and TRBJ2-4, with D unclear. The CDR3 consists of 14 residues. Trimming shortened V by 0 bases and J by 6 bases, and 10 bases separated the two germline ends. Germline V gene data show CDR1 as SGHTS and CDR2 as YDEGEE. CDR3: CASSLGQAGNIQYF. The CDR3 DNA follows: TGTGCCAGCAGCTTGGGGCAGGCTGGAAACATTCAGTACTTC. The entire variable domain, with the rest obtained from reference TRBV5-8 and TRBJ2-4, is as follows: EAGVTQSPTHLIKTRGQQATLRCSPISGHTSVYWYQQALGLGLQFLLWYDEGEERNRGNFPPRFSGRQFPNYSSELNVNALELEDSALYLCASSLGQAGNIQYFGAGTRLSVL.

The chain combines TRBV30 with TRBJ2-5, with TRBD1 matching 9 bases. The CDR3 loop spans 15 amino acids. V lost 4 bases, J lost 3 bases, and 9 bases stayed unmatched. Germline CDR1 GTSNPN, CDR2 SVGIG (reference sequence). Written as DNA, the CDR3 is TGTGCCTGGAATACCGGGACAGGGAGCGAAGAGACCCAGTACTTC. Translation gives CAWNTGTGSEETQYF. The full variable domain, its missing parts supplied by reference TRBV30 and TRBJ2-5, is SQTIHQWPATLVQPVGSPLSLECTVEGTSNPNLYWYRQAAGRGLQLLFYSVGIGQISSEVPQNLSASRPQDRQFILSSKKLLLSDSGFYLCAWNTGTGSEETQYFGPGTRLLVL.

This chain joins TRBV30 and TRBJ1-4, with D unresolved. V dropped 5 bases and J dropped 2 bases, with 15 bases sitting between them. This CDR3 is 15 amino acids long. Germline CDR1 GTSNPN, CDR2 SVGIG (reference sequence). CDR3 residues: CAWGDRETTNEKLFF. The CDR3 region has the DNA TGTGCCTGGGGGGATAGGGAGACGACTAATGAAAAACTGTTTTTT.

The CDR3 loop reads CATSRRRDRRGHTIYF. The CDR3 DNA sequence: TGTGCCACCAGCCGGAGGCGGGACCGCCGAGGACACACCATATATTTT. The chain has TRBV15 and TRBJ1-3; tentative D call: TRBD1 (5 bases). The CDR3 loop spans 16 amino acids. V was cut by 5 bases and J by 8 bases, with 22 bases left in between. CDR1 LNHNV and CDR2 YYDKDF come from the germline V gene (reference sequence).

This chain joins TRBV7-9 and TRBJ2-3; no firm D call. In germline, CDR1 is SEHNR, CDR2 FQNEAQ (reference sequence). V was shortened by 5 bases and J by 6 bases, with 12 bases between the two germline ends. The CDR3 loop spans 13 amino acids. CDR3 loop: CASSTLRADTQYF. Written as DNA, the CDR3 is TGTGCCAGCAGCACCCTCCGAGCGGATACGCAGTATTTT.

This sequence joins TRBV3-1 (or the pseudogene TRBV3-2) and TRBJ2-3; possibly TRBD2 for D (6 bases). Germline CDR1 and CDR2: LGHDT and YNNKEL (reference sequence). The germline V and J ends were trimmed by 1 base and 7 bases, with 12 bases remaining between them. There are 14 residues in the CDR3. CDR3 amino acids: CASSQVRTTNTQYF. The CDR3 nucleotides read TGTGCCAGCAGCCAAGTGAGGACTACTAATACGCAGTATTTT.

This clone has a handful of counts. This chain joins TRBV29-1 and TRBJ1-1; 8 nucleotides line up with TRBD1. This CDR3 is 15 amino acids long. V lost 5 bases to trimming and J lost 4 bases; unmatched junction nucleotides: 12. Germline loops: CDR1 SQVTM, CDR2 ANQGSEA. The CDR3 region is CSVKPGTGGVTEAFF. The CDR3 region has the DNA TGCAGCGTTAAACCCGGGACAGGAGGAGTCACTGAAGCTTTCTTT.

The rearrangement links TRBV27 to TRBJ1-4; D is undetermined. This CDR3 has 15 residues. With 5 bases removed from V and 0 bases from J, the gap between germline ends came to 10 bases. The germline CDR1 and CDR2 sequences are MNHEY and SMNVEV (reference sequence). CDR3 DNA sequence: TGTGCCAGCAGTCCTCACAGCTCAACTAATGAAAAACTGTTTTTT. Its translation is CASSPHSSTNEKLFF.

The chain employs TRBV2 and TRBJ1-5, with TRBD1 as a possible D gene (6 bases). This CDR3 is 14 amino acids long. With 5 bases removed from V and 3 bases from J, the gap between germline ends came to 11 bases. CDR1 is SNHLY and CDR2 is FYNNEI in the germline V gene. The CDR3 DNA reads TGTGCCAGCAGTTCTGACAGGATCAATCAGCCCCAGCATTTT. Translated: CASSSDRINQPQHF. The full variable domain, rest sourced from reference TRBV2 and TRBJ1-5, is EPEVTQTPSHQVTQMGQEVILRCVPISNHLYFYWYRQILGQKVEFLVSFYNNEISEKSEIFDDQFSVERPDGSNFTLKIRSTKLEDSAMYFCASSSDRINQPQHFGDGTRLSIL.

The chain recombines TRBV27 with TRBJ1-1, with 10 bases identical to TRBD1. The V gene's germline CDR1 is MNHEY and CDR2 SMNVEV (reference sequence). The CDR3 is made up of 17 amino acids. V lost 5 bases to trimming and J lost 3 bases; unmatched junction nucleotides: 12. The CDR3 DNA reads TGTGCCAGCAGTGATATCCCGGGACAGGGGATTGACACTGAAGCTTTCTTT. It codes for CASSDIPGQGIDTEAFF.

This clone was picked up one time. This rearrangement joins TRBV27 to TRBJ1-2; D is unresolved. Germline CDR1 MNHEY, CDR2 SMNVEV (reference sequence). Trimming removed 5 bases from V and 8 bases from J, with 21 bases in between. This CDR3 comprises 15 residues. This CDR3 is CASSPIPLQLQGYTF. CDR3 bases: TGTGCCAGCAGTCCCATCCCCTTACAGCTCCAGGGCTACACCTTC.

The chain uses TRBV7-6 and TRBJ1-4, with 7 bases identical to TRBD1. The germline gives CDR1 SGHVS, CDR2 FNYEAQ. There are 18 residues in the CDR3. J was trimmed by 1 base and V by 5 bases; bases with no gene match: 13. Written as DNA, the CDR3 is TGTGCCAGCAGCCTCTCCGGGACAGTGGGGAGAACTAATGAAAAACTGTTTTTT. It translates to CASSLSGTVGRTNEKLFF.

This clone was seen a single time. The chain has TRBV5-6 and TRBJ1-1, with 7 positions matching TRBD1. The J segment lost 2 bases and the V segment lost 1 base, leaving 5 bases of the junction unmatched. The CDR3 has 15 residues. Germline V lookup: CDR1 SGHDT, CDR2 YYEEEE. This CDR3 is CASSLRDRINTEAFF. CDR3 in DNA: TGTGCCAGCAGCTTGAGGGACAGAATTAACACTGAAGCTTTCTTT. The full variable domain, its missing parts supplied by reference TRBV5-6 and TRBJ1-1, is DAGVTQSPTHLIKTRGQQVTLRCSPKSGHDTVSWYQQALGQGPQFIFQYYEEEERQRGNFPDRFSGHQFPNYSSELNVNALLLGDSALYLCASSLRDRINTEAFFGQGTRLTVV.

This clone was found a few times. This sequence joins TRBV3-1 (or the pseudogene TRBV3-2) and TRBJ2-7; D perhaps matches TRBD2 (6 bases). Trimming left V 1 base short and J 6 bases short, with 13 bases between. From germline, CDR1 is LGHDT and CDR2 YNNKEL (reference sequence). The CDR3 totals 14 residues. The CDR3 nucleotides are TGTGCCAGCAGCCAAGGGGAGCGGGTAGGCGAGCAGTACTTC. As protein: CASSQGERVGEQYF.